The entry below gives a single T cell receptor (beta chain) sequence along with its context. The data were taken from a study of T cell responses to AZD1222 COVID-19 vaccine. Assay used: immunoSEQ multiplex PCR; TCRdb lists only in-frame clones, some missing. The sample contains about 110,000 clones, 87% of which appear only once. Trimming removed 2 bases from V and 3 bases from J, with 7 bases in between. The CDR3 runs 13 residues. Germline V gives CDR1 KGHSH, CDR2 LQKENI. The TCR was taken from an adult in good health. Sample: peripheral blood, taken on day 0 of AZD1222 vaccination. The V and J genes are TRBV18 and TRBJ1-1; D unclear. CDR3 DNA sequence: TGTGCCAGCTCACCAGGGGAGTACACTGAAGCTTTCTTT. Its protein is CASSPGEYTEAFF.